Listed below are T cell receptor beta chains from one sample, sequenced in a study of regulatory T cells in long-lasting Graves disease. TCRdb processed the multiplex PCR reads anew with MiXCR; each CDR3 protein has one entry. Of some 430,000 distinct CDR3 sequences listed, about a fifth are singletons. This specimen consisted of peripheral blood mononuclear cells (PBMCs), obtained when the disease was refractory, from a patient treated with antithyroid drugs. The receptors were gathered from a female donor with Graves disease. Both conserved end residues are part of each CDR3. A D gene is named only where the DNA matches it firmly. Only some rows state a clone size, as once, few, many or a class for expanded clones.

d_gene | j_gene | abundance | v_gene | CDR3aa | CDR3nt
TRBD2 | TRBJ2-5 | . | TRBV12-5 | CASGLPSGTSVGTQHF | TGTGCTAGTGGTTTGCCATCCGGGACTAGTGTGGGTACCCAGCACTTC
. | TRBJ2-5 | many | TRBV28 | CAIKETGSRETQYF | TGTGCCATTAAAGAAACGGGAAGTCGAGAGACCCAGTACTTC
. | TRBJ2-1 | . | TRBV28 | CASSKGGQEQFF | TGTGCCAGCAGCAAAGGGGGGCAGGAGCAGTTCTTC
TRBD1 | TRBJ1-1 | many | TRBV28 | CASRHQGEVNTEAFF | TGTGCCAGCAGGCATCAGGGGGAGGTGAACACTGAAGCTTTCTTT
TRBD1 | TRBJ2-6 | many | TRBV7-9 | CASSFPGQGSPSPGANVLTF | TGTGCCAGCAGCTTTCCGGGACAGGGGTCTCCATCCCCTGGGGCCAACGTCCTGACTTTC
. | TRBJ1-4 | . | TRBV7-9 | CASSLGTPGKLFF | TGTGCCAGCAGCCTCGGGACACCAGGGAAACTGTTTTTT
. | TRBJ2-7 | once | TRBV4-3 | CASGGAGEQYF | TGCGCCAGCGGTGGGGCGGGGGAGCAGTACTTC
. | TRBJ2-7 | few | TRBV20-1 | CSATPFGRADYEQYF | TGCAGTGCTACACCTTTCGGGCGGGCCGACTACGAGCAGTACTTC
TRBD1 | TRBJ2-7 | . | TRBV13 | CASSTRQGGAYEQYF | TGTGCCAGCAGCACCCGACAGGGGGGGGCCTACGAGCAGTACTTC
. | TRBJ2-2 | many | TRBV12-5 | CASGLVNGGHTGELFF | TGTGCTAGTGGTTTGGTAAATGGGGGGCACACCGGGGAGCTGTTTTTT
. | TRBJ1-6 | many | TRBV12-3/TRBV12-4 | CASRSAGSPLHF | TGTGCCAGCAGATCCGCGGGTTCACCCCTCCACTTT
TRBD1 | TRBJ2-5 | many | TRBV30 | CAWSTGGPETQYF | TGTGCCTGGAGCACAGGGGGCCCCGAGACCCAGTACTTC
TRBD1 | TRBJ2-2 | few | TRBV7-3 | CASSPRTGSGTGELFF | TGTGCCAGCAGCCCCCGGACAGGGTCAGGGACCGGGGAGCTGTTTTTT
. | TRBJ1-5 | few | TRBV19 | CASSIKLYSNQPQHF | TGTGCCAGTAGTATCAAGCTATATAGCAATCAGCCCCAGCATTTT
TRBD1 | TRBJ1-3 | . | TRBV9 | CASSVRDSVFSGNTIYF | TGTGCCAGCAGCGTACGGGACAGCGTCTTCTCTGGAAACACCATATATTTT
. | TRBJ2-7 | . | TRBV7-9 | CASSYDEYEQYF | TGTGCCAGCAGCTATGACGAGTACGAGCAGTACTTC
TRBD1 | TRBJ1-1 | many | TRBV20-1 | CSARRTGNTEAFF | TGCAGTGCTAGAAGGACAGGGAACACTGAAGCTTTCTTT